What follows are 28 T cell receptor beta chains derived from one specimen sequenced in a study of cytomegalovirus exposure and HLA in healthy donors. Researchers ran the PCR with 60 Vbeta and 13 Jbeta primers. Sequencing was performed with immunoSEQ multiplex PCR; in TCRdb, only in-frame clones are kept and a portion is missing. The sample lists about 130,000 clones, about three quarters seen once, with approximately 1.8% in the top ten. Sequencing was done on a sample of PBMCs. The origin of the receptors is a woman in her thirties or forties in good health and CMV-seronegative.

This clone was picked up a small number of times. The chain combines TRBV9 with TRBJ1-6; 8 nucleotides align to TRBD1. Looked up from germline, CDR1 is SGDLS and CDR2 is YYNGEE. This CDR3 has 13 amino acids. The V segment lost 7 bases and the J segment 9 bases; nucleotides outside the gene matches: 6. The CDR3 DNA follows: TGTGCCAGCGCCGGACAGGGCGGTTCACCCCTCCACTTT. Protein: CASAGQGGSPLHF.

V is TRBV5-1 and J is TRBJ2-1, with 8 positions matching TRBD1. After removal of 0 bases from V and 4 bases from J, the junction contained 3 bases not matched to a gene. The CDR3 runs 15 residues. CDR1 and CDR2 (germline): SGHRS, YFSETQ. The CDR3 sequence is CASSLGDRLYNEQFF. The CDR3 DNA reads as TGCGCCAGCAGCTTGGGGGACAGGCTTTACAATGAGCAGTTCTTC.

As to this clone: Because the CDR3 is missing its conserved closing phenylalanine or tryptophan, this is likely a read error. It is unclear where the CDR3 begins or ends on the DNA, so no DNA is shown, and the CDR3 is as TCRdb lists it. This sequence joins TRBV4-1 and TRBJ2-7; the D segment call TRBD1 is taken from the table without a DNA check. The CDR3 has 14 amino acids, counting both end residues. Germline V lookup: CDR1 MGHRA, CDR2 YSYEKL. The CDR3 sequence: CASSQDRGRGGYIG.

This sequence joins TRBV5-4 and TRBJ2-5; possible D gene TRBD2, 7 bases. Trimming removed 4 bases from V and 2 bases from J, with 15 bases in between. Germline assignment: CDR1 SGHNT and CDR2 YYREEE (reference sequence). The CDR3 has 15 residues. This CDR3 is CASSPGGRGQETQYF. In DNA form, the CDR3 reads TGTGCCAGCAGCCCCGGGGGGAGGGGGCAAGAGACCCAGTACTTC. Full variable domain (remainder filled in from reference TRBV5-4 and TRBJ2-5): ETGVTQSPTHLIKTRGQQVTLRCSSQSGHNTVSWYQQALGQGPQFIFQYYREEENGRGNFPPRFSGLQFPNYSSELNVNALELDDSALYLCASSPGGRGQETQYFGPGTRLLVL.

This clone was seen more than once but under ten times. The V call is TRBV19, the J call TRBJ2-7; D possibly corresponds to TRBD1 (7 bases). The CDR3 sequence is 14 residues long. The V gene lost 7 bases and the J gene lost 3 bases, with 16 bases spanning the gap. Germline V gives CDR1 LNHDA, CDR2 SQIVND (reference sequence). The CDR3 is CASNPGGQDYEQYF. CDR3 sequence (DNA): TGTGCCAGTAACCCAGGGGGGCAAGACTACGAGCAGTACTTC. Full variable domain (outside the CDR3, taken from reference TRBV19 and TRBJ2-7): DGGITQSPKYLFRKEGQNVTLSCEQNLNHDAMYWYRQDPGQGLRLIYYSQIVNDFQKGDIAEGYSVSREKKESFPLTVTSAQKNPTAFYLCASNPGGQDYEQYFGPGTRLTVT.

V is TRBV9 and J is TRBJ2-1, with TRBD2 identical over 8 bases. V shed 5 bases and J 3 bases; nucleotides not matched to a gene: 1. Germline V CDR1 and CDR2: SGDLS, YYNGEE. CDR3 size: 13 residues. CDR3 sequence: CASRSGSYNEQFF. Written as DNA, the CDR3 is TGTGCCAGCAGGAGCGGGAGCTACAATGAGCAGTTCTTC.

The chain carries TRBV30 and TRBJ2-1, with a possible D match to TRBD1 (5 bases). Trimming pared 4 bases from V and 9 bases from J, leaving 19 bases between. CDR1 is GTSNPN and CDR2 is SVGIG in the germline V gene (reference sequence). This CDR3 has 14 residues. The CDR3 sequence: CAWNDSPGFFEQFF. The CDR3 bases are TGTGCCTGGAACGACAGCCCTGGTTTTTTTGAGCAGTTCTTC.

The chain recombines TRBV27 with TRBJ2-7, with 8 bases matching TRBD1. From germline, CDR1 is MNHEY and CDR2 SMNVEV (reference sequence). Germline trimming cut 6 bases from V and 2 bases from J; bases unmatched to any gene: 18. This CDR3 region has 18 residues. CDR3 nucleotide sequence: TGTGCCAGCAGGGGGGCAGGGGGCTTCCCTACCAAAACCTACGAGCAGTACTTC. Its translation is CASRGAGGFPTKTYEQYF.

The genes are TRBV2 and TRBJ1-4; no firm D call. This CDR3 has 14 amino acids. CDR1 and CDR2 from the germline V gene are SNHLY and FYNNEI. Trimming removed 7 bases at V and 3 bases at J, with 12 bases between. CDR3 residues: CASTLAVANEKLFF. In nucleotides, the CDR3 is TGTGCCAGCACGTTGGCAGTTGCTAATGAAAAACTGTTTTTT.

The chain has TRBV19 and TRBJ1-1; 9 bases fit TRBD1. Germline CDR1 LNHDA, CDR2 SQIVND (reference sequence). This CDR3 is built from 13 residues. Germline trimming cut 8 bases from V and 5 bases from J; bases unmatched to any gene: 6. CDR3 sequence (DNA): TGTGCCAGTGGTCGACAGGGGGGGACTGAAGCTTTCTTT. This sequence encodes CASGRQGGTEAFF.

This chain links TRBV5-1 with TRBJ2-7; unclear D gene. The germline V gene encodes CDR1 SGHRS and CDR2 YFSETQ. Trimming cost V 2 bases and J 1 base, with 7 bases left between them. The CDR3 spans 13 residues. The CDR3, as DNA: TGCGCCAGCAGCTTAGTACAGTCCTACGAGCAGTACTTC. It encodes CASSLVQSYEQYF.

V and J are TRBV27 and TRBJ2-5, with a possible D match to TRBD2 (6 bases). V lost 6 bases, J lost 6 bases, and 14 bases lay in between. Germline V gives CDR1 MNHEY, CDR2 SMNVEV (reference sequence). The CDR3 sequence is 13 residues long. CDR3 protein: CASRDGGLKTQYF. The CDR3 DNA is TGTGCCAGCAGGGATGGAGGGTTAAAGACCCAGTACTTC.

V and J are TRBV7-3 and TRBJ2-2, with D maybe TRBD1 (5 bases). Germline V gives CDR1 SGHTA, CDR2 FQGTGA. This CDR3 has 15 residues. The ends were cut back, 5 bases at V and 5 bases at J, with 15 bases in the middle. CDR3 sequence reads: CASSPQGARTGELFF. Written as DNA, the CDR3 is TGTGCCAGCAGCCCGCAAGGGGCGAGGACCGGGGAGCTGTTTTTT.

The rearrangement joins TRBV7-9 to TRBJ2-7; a weak D match, TRBD1 (6 bases). Germline V gene lookup returns CDR1 SEHNR and CDR2 FQNEAQ (reference sequence). The CDR3 consists of 15 residues. V lost 2 bases, J lost 0 bases, and 11 bases lay in between. Written as DNA, the CDR3 is TGTGCCAGCAGCTTAAGGGTGGACAGCTCCTACGAGCAGTACTTC. Translating it yields CASSLRVDSSYEQYF.

V is TRBV7-2 and J is TRBJ1-6; D possibly corresponds to TRBD1 (6 bases). The V end lost 2 bases, the J end lost 7 bases, and 15 bases lay between the germline ends. CDR1 is SGHTA, CDR2 FQGNSA, per germline. The length of the CDR3 is 16 residues. The CDR3 spells CASSLRSHRVNSPLHF. Here the CDR3 DNA reads TGTGCCAGCAGCTTAAGGTCCCACAGGGTCAATTCACCCCTCCACTTT.

This chain connects TRBV7-2 to TRBJ2-7, with D maybe TRBD2 (5 bases). In germline, CDR1 is SGHTA, CDR2 FQGNSA. CDR3 length equals 12 residues. V lost 4 bases to trimming and J lost 3 bases, with 7 bases between them. The DNA for the CDR3 is TGTGCCAGCAGCTCGGGATTCTACGAGCAGTACTTC. It is translated as CASSSGFYEQYF.

A single count supports this clone. This sequence joins TRBV15 and TRBJ1-1; D might be TRBD1 (5 bases). The CDR3 length is 13 residues. Germline V CDR1 and CDR2: LNHNV, YYDKDF (reference sequence). V lost 1 base, J lost 3 bases, and 6 bases lay in between. CDR3 nucleotide sequence: TGTGCCACCAGCAGAGGACAGTACACTGAAGCTTTCTTT. Amino acid sequence: CATSRGQYTEAFF.

This clone was picked up a small number of times. This chain uses TRBV6-1 with TRBJ2-6; 7 bases match TRBD1. The CDR3 totals 17 residues. The germline V gene has CDR1 MNHNS and CDR2 SASEGT. With V trimmed by 4 bases and J by 0 bases, 6 bases remained unmatched. The CDR3 sequence: CASSAGQAPSGANVLTF. CDR3 nucleotides: TGTGCCAGCAGTGCAGGACAGGCCCCCTCTGGGGCCAACGTCCTGACTTTC.

V and J are TRBV30 and TRBJ2-7; 7 positions match TRBD1. Trimming took 2 bases from V and 12 from J; bases not matched to a gene: 7. This CDR3 region has 11 residues. In germline, CDR1 is GTSNPN, CDR2 SVGIG (reference sequence). CDR3 DNA sequence: TGTGCCTGGAGTCCCACAGGGGCGCGGTACTTC. Protein sequence: CAWSPTGARYF.

The chain carries TRBV19 and TRBJ1-6, with D possibly TRBD1 on 6 matching bases. The CDR3 has 15 amino acids. Germline assignment: CDR1 LNHDA and CDR2 SQIVND (reference sequence). V lost 5 bases to trimming and J lost 0 bases, with 8 bases between them. The DNA for the CDR3 is TGTGCCAGTAGTCAGGGGAGCTCCTATAATTCACCCCTCCACTTT. Translated, it gives CASSQGSSYNSPLHF.

The V call is TRBV19, the J call TRBJ2-1, with a weak D call TRBD2 (6 bases). Germline CDR1 reads LNHDA; CDR2 reads SQIVND (reference sequence). This CDR3 has 17 amino acids. Trimming removed 5 bases from V and 1 base from J, with 18 bases in between. CDR3: CASSSITSPVSYNEQFF. The CDR3 coding sequence is TGTGCCAGTAGTTCCATAACTAGCCCCGTTTCCTACAATGAGCAGTTCTTC.

This rearrangement joins TRBV11-2 to TRBJ2-3; 9 nucleotides line up with TRBD2. The V gene end was trimmed by 1 base and the J gene end by 5 bases; junction bases not matched to a gene: 7. This CDR3 has 16 amino acids. From germline, CDR1 is SGHAT and CDR2 FQNNGV. CDR3 region: CASSLGAGGLVDTQYF. The CDR3 DNA sequence: TGTGCCAGCAGCTTAGGCGCGGGGGGGCTTGTAGATACGCAGTATTTT.

This chain links TRBV9 with TRBJ2-3, with 9 bases identical to TRBD2. The CDR3 has 15 residues. Germline V gene lookup returns CDR1 SGDLS and CDR2 YYNGEE. Germline trimming cut 2 bases from V and 6 bases from J; bases unmatched to any gene: 7. In DNA, the CDR3 is TGTGCCAGCAGCGTGGGTAGCGGGGGCGGCGATACGCAGTATTTT. Its protein product is CASSVGSGGGDTQYF.

This clone was seen once. This chain connects TRBV6-5 to TRBJ2-1; D is possibly TRBD2 (7 bases). The V gene's germline CDR1 is MNHEY and CDR2 SVGAGI. V was cut by 4 bases and J by 6 bases, with 19 bases left in between. The CDR3 consists of 16 residues. As DNA, the CDR3 is TGTGCCAGCAGTTCAGGGAGGGGGGGTTTGAGCAATGAGCAGTTCTTC. Its translation is CASSSGRGGLSNEQFF.

This clone was recorded only once. This chain links TRBV5-1 with TRBJ2-4, with D possibly matching TRBD2 (6 bases). CDR1 is SGHRS, CDR2 YFSETQ, per germline. Trimming removed 4 bases from V and 9 bases from J, with 14 bases in between. The CDR3 totals 13 residues. DNA of the CDR3: TGCGCCAGCAGCACAGCTAGCGTGGGCATTCAGTACTTC. Protein: CASSTASVGIQYF.

This clone was detected only once. This chain joins TRBV6-5 and TRBJ1-5; D is uncertain. Trimming left V 6 bases short and J 4 bases short, with 10 bases between. Germline lookup yields CDR1 MNHEY and CDR2 SVGAGI. The CDR3 loop spans 13 amino acids. The CDR3 DNA reads TGTGCCAGCAGAACTGCAACGAATCAGCCCCAGCATTTT. This encodes CASRTATNQPQHF.

This clone occurred a few times. The rearrangement joins TRBV10-3 to TRBJ1-2; TRBD1 agrees at 12 bases. CDR3 length: 16 residues. The ends lost 0 bases at V and 4 bases at J; junction bases unmatched: 3. The germline CDR1 and CDR2 sequences are ENHRY and SYGVKD. In nucleotides, the CDR3 is TGTGCCATCAGTGAGTCCCCGGGACAGGGGGCCTATGGCTACACCTTC. It yields the protein CAISESPGQGAYGYTF.

The rearrangement joins TRBV14 to TRBJ2-5, with 10 bases aligning to TRBD2. CDR1 and CDR2 from the germline V gene are SGHDN and FVKESK. CDR3 length: 17 amino acids. Unmatched junction bases numbered 9, after V lost 0 bases and J lost 5 bases. The CDR3 DNA reads as TGTGCCAGCAGCCAAGATGCTAGCGGGAGTTTCAGGGAGACCCAGTACTTC. Translation gives CASSQDASGSFRETQYF.